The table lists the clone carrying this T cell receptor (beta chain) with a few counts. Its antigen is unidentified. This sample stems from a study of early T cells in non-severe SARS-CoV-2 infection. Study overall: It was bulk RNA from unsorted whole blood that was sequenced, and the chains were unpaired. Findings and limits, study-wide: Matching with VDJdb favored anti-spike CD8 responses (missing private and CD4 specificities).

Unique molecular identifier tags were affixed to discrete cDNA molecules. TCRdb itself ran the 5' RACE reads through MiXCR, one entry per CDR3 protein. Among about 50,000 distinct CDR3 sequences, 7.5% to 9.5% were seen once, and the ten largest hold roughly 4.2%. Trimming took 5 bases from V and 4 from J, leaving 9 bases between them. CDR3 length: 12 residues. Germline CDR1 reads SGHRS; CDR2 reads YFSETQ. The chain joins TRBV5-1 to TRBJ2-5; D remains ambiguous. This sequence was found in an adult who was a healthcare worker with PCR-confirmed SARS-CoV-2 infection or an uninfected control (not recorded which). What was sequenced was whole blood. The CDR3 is CASRTELETQYF. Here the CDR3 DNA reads TGCGCCAGCAGGACGGAACTAGAGACCCAGTACTTC.